A single sample gave rise to the 20 T cell receptor beta chains below, sequenced in a study of shared clonotypes between healthy human individuals. Some clones are missing from TCRdb's copy, which holds only in-frame ones; the method was immunoSEQ multiplex PCR. Seen here are about 1.1 million clones, approximately 80% observed once, and the top ten hold under 0.8%. Sequencing was carried out using memory CD4+ T cells from PBMCs. Stated subset: CD45RA-negative fraction. The receptors derive from a man aged 18 to 29 in good health. Some clones in this sample may be carry-over from other donors' samples.

With regard to this clone: A much larger clonotype is one base distant, so this may be a read error. This chain joins TRBV5-1 and TRBJ1-4; no reliable D call. The CDR3 length is 14 residues. CDR1 is SGHRS and CDR2 is YFSETQ in the germline V gene. V lost 0 bases and J 7 bases, leaving 10 bases between the germline ends. In DNA form, the CDR3 reads TGCGCCAGCAGCTTGGTGGGGATCGGTGAAAAACTGTTTTTT. This translates into CASSLVGIGEKLFF.

V usage is TRBV6-1 and J usage is TRBJ2-1; no definite D call. Germline values: CDR1 MNHNS, CDR2 SASEGT. Between the trimmed V and J ends, which lost 0 bases and 10 bases, there was a span of 10 bases. The CDR3 runs 13 residues. CDR3 in DNA: TGTGCCAGCAGTGAAGCCCTTATTCGGGAGCAGTTCTTC. Its translation is CASSEALIREQFF.

The sample holds one count of this clone. A read error is possible here, since a much larger clone lies one base away. The identical CDR3 is also encoded by other nucleotide sequences in the sample. The chain couples TRBV5-6 to TRBJ2-5; D is uncertain. The CDR3 contains 12 residues. V lost 2 bases and J 5 bases, leaving 7 bases between the germline ends. From germline, CDR1 is SGHDT and CDR2 YYEEEE. CDR3 sequence reads: CASSLVGETQYF. The CDR3 DNA is TGTGCCAGCAGCTTAGTGGGCGAGACCCAGTACTTC.

This sequence joins TRBV5-1 and TRBJ2-3, with unresolved D. The CDR3 extends over 14 amino acids. Per germline, CDR1 SGHRS and CDR2 YFSETQ. The ends were cut back, 2 bases at V and 0 bases at J, with 7 bases in the middle. CDR3 in DNA: TGCGCCAGCAGCTTCCAGCTAAGCACAGATACGCAGTATTTT. It translates to CASSFQLSTDTQYF. Full variable domain (missing parts from reference TRBV5-1 and TRBJ2-3): KAGVTQTPRYLIKTRGQQVTLSCSPISGHRSVSWYQQTPGQGLQFLFEYFSETQRNKGNFPGRFSGRQFSNSRSEMNVSTLELGDSALYLCASSFQLSTDTQYFGPGTRLTVL.

The chain carries TRBV4-1 and TRBJ2-4; the match to TRBD1 covers 10 bases. The germline gives CDR1 MGHRA, CDR2 YSYEKL. The CDR3 has 17 residues. The trim removed 0 bases at V and 3 bases at J, leaving 5 bases unmatched. In nucleotides, the CDR3 is TGCGCCAGCAGCCAAGAAGGACAGGGGGGAAACAAAAACATTCAGTACTTC. This encodes CASSQEGQGGNKNIQYF.

This rearrangement joins TRBV7-3 to TRBJ2-5, with D perhaps being TRBD1 or TRBD2 (5 bases each). The length of the CDR3 is 14 residues. Trimming pared 5 bases from V and 5 bases from J, leaving 15 bases between. Per germline, CDR1 SGHTA and CDR2 FQGTGA. The CDR3 region is CASSPRAWGETQYF. The CDR3 region has the DNA TGTGCCAGCAGCCCCCGGGCCTGGGGGGAGACCCAGTACTTC.

The V call is TRBV19, the J call TRBJ2-1, with 8 bases fitting TRBD1. V shed 7 bases, J shed 1 base, and the junction held 6 bases outside the gene matches. Germline V CDR1 and CDR2: LNHDA, SQIVND (reference sequence). This CDR3 comprises 15 residues. CDR3 sequence: CASISGGRSYNEQFF. The CDR3 bases are TGTGCCAGTATATCAGGGGGCCGGTCCTACAATGAGCAGTTCTTC.

As to this clone: A far larger clone is one nucleotide away, so this likely arose from a read error. The chain combines TRBV7-9 with TRBJ1-1; D is uncertain. V lost 5 bases, J lost 0 bases, and 7 bases lay in between. The CDR3 runs 13 residues. Germline V lookup: CDR1 SEHNR, CDR2 FQNEAQ (reference sequence). The CDR3 DNA reads as TGTGCCAGCAGCCAAAATGTGAACACTGAAGCTTTCTTT. Translated: CASSQNVNTEAFF.

This chain links TRBV15 with TRBJ2-1; D not resolved. This CDR3 comprises 17 residues. V was shortened by 2 bases and J by 8 bases, with 22 bases between the two germline ends. Germline assignment: CDR1 LNHNV and CDR2 YYDKDF (reference sequence). CDR3 protein: CATSRHRPGSGNDEQFF. The DNA of the CDR3 is TGTGCCACCAGCAGACATCGGCCTGGATCTGGGAACGATGAGCAGTTCTTC. Drawing the rest from reference TRBV15 and TRBJ2-1, the complete variable domain is DAMVIQNPRYQVTQFGKPVTLSCSQTLNHNVMYWYQQKSSQAPKLLFHYYDKDFNNEADTPDNFQSRRPNTSFCFLDIRSPGLGDTAMYLCATSRHRPGSGNDEQFFGPGTRLTVL.

V is TRBV5-1 and J is TRBJ2-1; TRBD2 might be the D (5 bases). The V and J ends lost 3 bases and 0 bases respectively, with 22 bases between them. The CDR3 is 19 residues long. Looked up from germline, CDR1 is SGHRS and CDR2 is YFSETQ. The CDR3 region is CASSSEGGSSIVSYNEQFF. DNA of the CDR3: TGCGCCAGCAGCTCTGAGGGCGGGTCGTCTATCGTCTCCTACAATGAGCAGTTCTTC.

This clone is a singleton in its sample. Other DNA sequences in the sample encode the same CDR3. The genes are TRBV9 and TRBJ1-3; the D gene is possibly TRBD1 (6 bases). In germline, CDR1 is SGDLS, CDR2 YYNGEE. This CDR3 region has 14 residues. V lost 0 bases and J 4 bases, leaving 8 bases between the germline ends. CDR3 sequence (DNA): TGTGCCAGCAGCGTAGACAGGGCAGGAAACACCATATATTTT. Translating gives CASSVDRAGNTIYF.

The rearrangement joins TRBV28 to TRBJ2-7; D possibly uses TRBD1 or TRBD2 (5 bases each). CDR1 is MDHEN, CDR2 SYDVKM, per germline. The CDR3 spans 16 residues. Trimming took 3 bases from V and 3 from J, leaving 18 bases between them. The DNA for the CDR3 is TGTGCCAGCAGTTTGCGCAGGGTTCTGGGGGTCTACGAGCAGTACTTC. Its translation: CASSLRRVLGVYEQYF.

The CDR3 here is CASSQLQGGANVLTF. The CDR3 DNA sequence: TGTGCCAGCAGCCAGCTTCAGGGTGGGGCCAACGTCCTGACTTTC. The rearrangement links TRBV5-6 to TRBJ2-6; a possible D gene is TRBD1 (5 bases). Trimming took off 4 bases at V and 3 bases at J, with 11 bases between the two ends. The CDR3 loop spans 15 amino acids. Germline CDR1 is SGHDT and CDR2 is YYEEEE.

The V gene is TRBV28, the J gene TRBJ1-3; 9 nucleotides line up with TRBD1. The V and J ends lost 9 bases and 3 bases, in that order; junction bases with no gene match: 6. The germline V gene has CDR1 MDHEN and CDR2 SYDVKM. The CDR3 is 14 amino acids. Written as DNA, the CDR3 is TGTGCCAGTAAACAGGGGGCCTATGGAAACACCATATATTTT. This gives the protein CASKQGAYGNTIYF.

Only one count was recorded for this clone. This may come from a read error, since a much larger clone is one base off. CDR3 region: CAISQNTEAFF. CDR3 bases: TGTGCCATCAGCCAGAACACTGAAGCTTTCTTT. The genes are TRBV10-3 and TRBJ1-1, with D unclear. The CDR3 runs 11 residues. From germline, CDR1 is ENHRY and CDR2 SYGVKD. V dropped 6 bases and J dropped 1 base, with 3 bases sitting between them.

This clone was counted between two and nine times. The chain combines TRBV28 with TRBJ1-2, with D hard to call. The CDR3 is 11 residues long. Germline V CDR1 and CDR2: MDHEN, SYDVKM. Trimming left V 7 bases short and J 8 bases short, with 11 bases between. In DNA, the CDR3 is TGTGCCAGCACCCTTGGAGAGGGCTACACCTTC. Its translation is CASTLGEGYTF.

In this sample, this clone turned up a few times. In the same sample, other DNA sequences code for this CDR3. The gene calls are TRBV18 and TRBJ2-2; D is unclear. V lost 3 bases, J lost 5 bases, and 4 bases lay in between. There are 12 residues in the CDR3. Germline CDR1 reads KGHSH; CDR2 reads LQKENI. The CDR3, as DNA: TGTGCCAGCTCACCCCTAACCGGGGAGCTGTTTTTT. This gives the protein CASSPLTGELFF.

In regard to this clone: A much larger clone differs from this one at a single base, so this may be a read error. This CDR3 is also generated by other DNA sequences in the sample. The V call is TRBV11-3, the J call TRBJ2-2; D is undetermined. Trimming took off 0 bases at V and 6 bases at J, with 2 bases between the two ends. CDR3 length equals 12 residues. The V gene's germline CDR1 is SGHNT and CDR2 YENEEA. CDR3 coding DNA: TGTGCCAGCAGCTTAGATTCCGGGGAGCTGTTTTTT. Translating gives CASSLDSGELFF.

The chain uses TRBV2 and TRBJ1-2; D is perhaps TRBD1 (6 bases). This CDR3 region has 12 residues. The V and J ends lost 6 bases and 7 bases respectively, with 12 bases between them. Germline V lookup: CDR1 SNHLY, CDR2 FYNNEI. In nucleotides, the CDR3 is TGTGCCAGCAGAGACAGGCCCCTTGGCTACACCTTC. Translation: CASRDRPLGYTF. The variable domain in full, completed from reference TRBV2 and TRBJ1-2, reads EPEVTQTPSHQVTQMGQEVILRCVPISNHLYFYWYRQILGQKVEFLVSFYNNEISEKSEIFDDQFSVERPDGSNFTLKIRSTKLEDSAMYFCASRDRPLGYTFGSGTRLTVV.

This clone was counted a single time. The rearrangement uses TRBV14 and TRBJ2-2, with 9 nucleotides matching TRBD2. CDR3 size: 16 residues. Germline V gives CDR1 SGHDN, CDR2 FVKESK. Trimming took 4 bases from V and 7 from J; bases not matched to a gene: 10. This CDR3 reads CASSPDSGRMNGELFF. In nucleotides, the CDR3 is TGTGCCAGCAGCCCGGATAGCGGGAGAATGAACGGGGAGCTGTTTTTT.